The subject of this entry is one T cell receptor beta chain. No antigen is known for it. Germline is not matched at one junction end, which may reflect a read error. The sample belongs to a study of shared clonotypes between healthy human individuals. On the study more broadly: Donor composition was a couple of women and a few men, aged 18 to 49.

The CDR3 runs to 12 residues. The germline CDR1 and CDR2 sequences are SGDLS and YYNGEE. In the authors' methods: Filtering was not the same, since immunoSEQ gave junction-only sequences without quality scores. Sequencing used immunoSEQ multiplex PCR; TCRdb keeps in-frame clones, though not all of them. Clonal size and the V and J genes are those of that table, whereas D and trimming came from the DNA. The data contain 1.5 million to 2.5 million clones, about 94% of them singletons. The naive CD8 fraction comprised CD45RO-negative cells positively selected for CCR7 and excluded terminally differentiated effector memory CD45RA+ cells. The study's findings and limits: The study's rarefaction showed incomplete sorted-subset sequencing despite large depth. With few donors, the genetic and exposure-history diversity represented was limited.

The chain recombines TRBV9 with TRBJ2-1; TRBD1 or TRBD2 may be the D gene (5 bases each). This TCR was recovered from a man aged 18 to 29 in good health. Material: naive CD8+ T cells sorted from blood. The CDR3 protein is CASSPDRDLPVF. The CDR3 DNA sequence: TGTGCCAGCAGCCCTGACCGGGACCTTCCAGTCTTC. Full variable domain (remainder filled in from reference TRBV9 and TRBJ2-1): DSGVTQTPKHLITATGQRVTLRCSPRSGDLSVYWYQQSLDQGLQFLIQYYNGEERAKGNILERFSAQQFPDLHSELNLSSLELGDSALYFCASSPDRDLPVFGPGTRLTVL.